This T cell receptor beta chain was sequenced for a study of T-cell memory formation after mild COVID-19. Background on the study: Largely donor-specific TCR clusters were found. Points from the study as a whole: CD4/CD8 balance held among clones contracting day 15 to 85, and later expanders leaned CD4+.

The CDR3 is 16 amino acids. The ends lost 3 bases at V and 8 bases at J; junction bases unmatched: 9. This clonotype was seen more than once but under ten times. The antigen remains undetermined. Constant-segment primers and 5'RACE yielded cDNA libraries for TCR alpha and TCR beta, each carrying sample barcodes and UMIs. TCRdb passed the 5' RACE reads through MiXCR, listing each CDR3 protein once. Here the sample spans around 300,000 distinct CDR3 sequences, 13% to 15% being singletons. This rearrangement joins TRBV12-3 or TRBV12-4 to TRBJ2-1; 11 bases line up with TRBD2. The clonotype originates from a man aged 18 to 30 who had mild COVID-19 (a few samples of this study predate the infection). Cell type and time point are not known. The sequencing sample was made of PBMCs or a T cell subset sorted from them (not recorded which). The CDR3 DNA sequence: TGTGCCAGCAGTTTCATTAGCGGGGGGGCATATCATGAGCAGTTCTTC. Translation gives CASSFISGGAYHEQFF.